This TCR beta chain was documented in a study of blood T cell repertoires in COVID-19. Study at large: Nucleic acid was either cDNA or gDNA, and it came from T cells, B-cell-depleted T cells, or PBMCs.

Data came from immunoSEQ multiplex PCR; TCRdb stores just in-frame clones and leaves some out. The table shows around 160,000 clones, with just under 80% occurring only once. Germline V gives CDR1 SGDLS, CDR2 YYNGEE. The CDR3 spans 16 residues. Only one count was recorded for this clone. The specimen sequenced was peripheral blood. The receptor's source is a woman older than 75 with acute or convalescent COVID-19. V and J are TRBV9 and TRBJ2-2; 8 bases match TRBD1. The J call could be wrong; TRBJ1-3 is a better fit for the DNA end. CDR3 bases: TGTGCCAGCAGCGCATTAACAGGGGGCTCTGGAAACACCATATATTTT. Its protein product is CASSALTGGSGNTIYF.